The clone carrying this TCR beta chain showed up many times. The target antigen is unknown. It was RNA transcripts that yielded the amplified TCR beta CDR3 regions. The primer set for the first-round RT-PCR of the TCR CDR3 was HTBI. TCRdb processed the multiplex PCR reads anew with MiXCR; each CDR3 protein has one entry. The data show some 180,000 distinct CDR3 sequences, around a sixth seen once. The sample comes from a study of T cells in Graves' hyperthyroidism and ophthalmopathy. Findings of the study overall: Ophthalmopathy, as predicted by the model, came a median 6.5 months after the prediction.

PBMCs stemmed from 8.5 to 10 ml fresh peripheral blood. Sequences were obtained from blood. The source is a woman in her forties or fifties with Graves' hyperthyroidism.

The CDR3 region has the DNA TGTGCCACCAGCAGTATGGCGTTTGACAATCAGCCCCAGCATTTT. Residues: CATSSMAFDNQPQHF. The chain employs TRBV15 and TRBJ1-5; no reliable D call. Trimming took 3 bases from V and 3 from J, leaving 12 bases between them. The CDR3 spans 15 residues. Germline V gene sequence: CDR1 LNHNV, CDR2 YYDKDF (reference sequence).